Presented here are 24 T cell receptor beta chains from one specimen sequenced in a study of blood T cell repertoires in COVID-19 (dated by TCRdb to between 2020 and 2021). The library was prepared using the immunoSEQ multiplex PCR assay. The table comes from immuneACCESS by way of TCRdb, which keeps in-frame sequences with V and J called. Part of the clones is missing from these tables; in studies checked, under half for an unresolved V gene and the rest for unknown reasons. The sample data list 150,000 to 200,000 clones, and 84% of these were observed just once. Clones ranked in the top ten supply about 15% of the sample. Sequences were obtained from PBMCs or T cells enriched from blood (not recorded which). The receptors were sampled from a man aged 45-65 years who had recovered from COVID-19.

The rearrangement links TRBV30 to TRBJ1-5, with D possibly matching TRBD1 (6 bases). This CDR3 region has 13 residues. Germline CDR1 reads GTSNPN; CDR2 reads SVGIG (reference sequence). V was clipped by 2 bases and J by 4 bases, with 9 bases between them. CDR3 nucleotide sequence: TGTGCCTGGAGTTCGCAGGGGAATCAGCCCCAGCATTTT. As protein: CAWSSQGNQPQHF.

The V gene is TRBV19, the J gene TRBJ2-1, with 7 bases fitting TRBD1. The CDR3 extends over 16 amino acids. Trimming cost V 4 bases and J 4 bases; bases outside gene matches: 10. Per germline, CDR1 LNHDA and CDR2 SQIVND (reference sequence). Written as DNA, the CDR3 is TGTGCCAGTAGTAGCCGACAGGGCGCGAAGTACAATGAGCAGTTCTTC. This gives the protein CASSSRQGAKYNEQFF.

This clone was seen once. This chain joins TRBV10-3 and TRBJ1-2; D possibly corresponds to TRBD1 (5 bases). Germline V lookup: CDR1 ENHRY, CDR2 SYGVKD. The V and J ends lost 10 bases and 8 bases respectively, with 20 bases between them. This CDR3 has 13 residues. The CDR3 DNA sequence: TGTGCCACCCGGCCGGGGGACCGAGACGGCTACACCTTC. Protein product: CATRPGDRDGYTF.

The chain employs TRBV3-1 (or the pseudogene TRBV3-2) and TRBJ1-1; D is possibly TRBD1 (5 bases). From germline, CDR1 is LGHDT and CDR2 YNNKEL (reference sequence). The CDR3 contains 17 residues. Between the trimmed V and J ends, which lost 0 bases and 4 bases, there was a span of 18 bases. The CDR3 region is CASSQDMLRGWGTEAFF. CDR3 DNA sequence: TGTGCCAGCAGCCAAGACATGCTTAGGGGATGGGGCACTGAAGCTTTCTTT.

This clone occurred once. The chain has TRBV19 and TRBJ1-2; perhaps TRBD1 as D (6 bases). Germline assignment: CDR1 LNHDA and CDR2 SQIVND (reference sequence). V was clipped by 5 bases and J by 3 bases, with 19 bases between them. The CDR3 covers 16 residues. The CDR3 DNA reads as TGTGCCAGTAGTGCACGCAGGGGAGCGGCAGACTATGGCTACACCTTC. Protein product: CASSARRGAADYGYTF.

This chain uses TRBV6-4 with TRBJ1-6, with TRBD1 matching 11 bases. Germline CDR1 MRHNA, CDR2 SNTAGT. There are 12 residues in the CDR3. V was pared by 10 bases and J by 11 bases, with 4 bases of the junction left unmatched. DNA for the CDR3: TGTGCCACAGGGACAGGGGGTCCACCCCTCCACTTT. Protein product: CATGTGGPPLHF.

This clone was counted only a few times. The chain recombines TRBV30 with TRBJ1-2; maybe TRBD1 (6 bases). This CDR3 has 12 amino acids. CDR1 and CDR2 (germline): GTSNPN, SVGIG (reference sequence). The V gene lost 1 base and the J gene lost 4 bases, with 7 bases spanning the gap. CDR3 in DNA: TGTGCCTGGAGTGGGACAGCCTATGGCTACACCTTC. Its protein product is CAWSGTAYGYTF.

The chain couples TRBV5-8 to TRBJ1-6; 7 bases map to TRBD1. The CDR3 extends over 12 amino acids. CDR1 and CDR2 from the germline V gene are SGHTS and YDEGEE. V lost 5 bases and J lost 14; bases outside the gene matches: 7. The CDR3 loop reads CASSPTGWALHF. Written as DNA, the CDR3 is TGTGCCAGCAGTCCGACAGGGTGGGCCCTCCACTTT.

This clone was observed once. The J gene is TRBJ2-5, the V gene TRBV7-3; D is unresolved. The CDR3 has 13 amino acids. Germline CDR1 is SGHTA and CDR2 is FQGTGA. With 0 bases removed from V and 3 bases from J, the gap between germline ends came to 5 bases. CDR3 bases: TGTGCCAGCAGCTTAACGCAGGAAGAGACCCAGTACTTC. Its translation is CASSLTQEETQYF.

V gene TRBV2 combines with J gene TRBJ1-2, with D possibly matching TRBD1 (5 bases). Germline V gene lookup returns CDR1 SNHLY and CDR2 FYNNEI. V was shortened by 8 bases and J by 4 bases, with 14 bases between the two germline ends. CDR3 length: 13 residues. The CDR3, as DNA: TGTGCCAGCCGGGGGGAGGGTTCCTATGGCTACACCTTC. This translates into CASRGEGSYGYTF.

CDR3 DNA sequence: TGTGCCAGCAGCCAAGATACGGGGTGGTGGAGGAACACTGAAGCTTTCTTT. This gives the protein CASSQDTGWWRNTEAFF. This rearrangement joins TRBV3-1 (or the pseudogene TRBV3-2) to TRBJ1-1, with D hard to call. Germline-derived CDR1 and CDR2 are LGHDT and YNNKEL (reference sequence). The CDR3 has 17 amino acids. V was shortened by 0 bases and J by 1 base, with 15 bases between the two germline ends.

Remarks on this clone: Other nucleotide sequences from this sample produce the same CDR3. The J gene is TRBJ1-1, the V gene TRBV6-5, with a weak D call TRBD1 (5 bases). The CDR3 has 15 amino acids. Germline V gene sequence: CDR1 MNHEY, CDR2 SVGAGI. Deletions cut 0 bases from V and 0 bases from J, with 8 bases between. The CDR3 DNA reads TGTGCCAGCAGTTACTCAAGGGGCATGAACACTGAAGCTTTCTTT. Its protein product is CASSYSRGMNTEAFF.

The V gene is TRBV2, the J gene TRBJ1-5; D possibly corresponds to TRBD1 (5 bases). The CDR3 contains 14 residues. Per germline, CDR1 SNHLY and CDR2 FYNNEI. Deletions cut 6 bases from V and 6 bases from J, with 15 bases between. CDR3: CASSGGDLGQPQHF. In DNA form, the CDR3 reads TGTGCCAGCAGCGGGGGGGATTTAGGTCAGCCCCAGCATTTT.

This clone was found once. The V and J genes are TRBV7-3 and TRBJ1-6; D is undetermined. Germline CDR1 and CDR2: SGHTA and FQGTGA. The length of the CDR3 is 13 residues. Trimming cost V 2 bases and J 9 bases, with 8 bases left between them. The CDR3 is CASSLFRGSPLHF. For the CDR3, the DNA is TGTGCCAGCAGCTTATTTAGAGGTTCACCCCTCCACTTT.

Details on this clone: Distinct nucleotide sequences in the sample also encode this CDR3. The rearrangement links TRBV19 to TRBJ1-2; 11 nucleotides match TRBD1. Germline CDR1 LNHDA, CDR2 SQIVND (reference sequence). J was trimmed by 4 bases and V by 1 base; bases with no gene match: 2. This CDR3 is 15 amino acids long. The chain's CDR3 is CASSIAGTGGYGYTF. The CDR3 DNA sequence: TGTGCCAGTAGTATAGCTGGGACAGGGGGCTATGGCTACACCTTC.

CDR3 loop: CASSLMATSSTDTQYF. In DNA form, the CDR3 reads TGTGCCAGCAGCTTAATGGCGACTTCGAGCACAGATACGCAGTATTTT. The V and J genes are TRBV7-2 and TRBJ2-3; D gene unclear. This CDR3 region has 16 residues. Germline CDR1 reads SGHTA; CDR2 reads FQGNSA. The V gene lost 2 bases and the J gene lost 0 bases, with 12 bases spanning the gap.

The chain carries TRBV9 and TRBJ2-3, with D perhaps matching TRBD2 (5 bases). Germline V gene lookup returns CDR1 SGDLS and CDR2 YYNGEE. This CDR3 contains 14 residues. Trimming cost V 0 bases and J 2 bases, with 7 bases left between them. The CDR3 DNA is TGTGCCAGCAGCGTAGCGGGAACCACAGATACGCAGTATTTT. Protein: CASSVAGTTDTQYF.

About this clone: Germline and junction disagree at one end, which may indicate a read error. V and J are TRBV6-4 and TRBJ1-2, with D perhaps TRBD1 (6 bases). Germline CDR1 is MRHNA and CDR2 is SNTAGT. This CDR3 has 12 residues. Here the CDR3 reads CASSGTEGSQAF. The CDR3 DNA reads as TGTGCCAGCAGTGGGACAGAGGGTAGTCAAGCCTTC.

V gene TRBV2 combines with J gene TRBJ2-5, with D perhaps matching TRBD1 (5 bases). Per germline, CDR1 SNHLY and CDR2 FYNNEI. CDR3 length equals 16 residues. The V end was cut by 5 bases, the J end by 5 bases, with 21 bases between. DNA of the CDR3: TGTGCCAGCAGTCGAAGGGAAGCCCAGGGTAGGGAGACCCAGTACTTC. Protein product: CASSRREAQGRETQYF.

Only one count was recorded for this clone. Other nucleotide sequences from this sample produce the same CDR3. The chain uses TRBV28 and TRBJ1-5; the D gene is possibly TRBD1 (5 bases). CDR3 size: 13 residues. The V end was cut by 6 bases, the J end by 2 bases, with 8 bases between. Germline V gene lookup returns CDR1 MDHEN and CDR2 SYDVKM. The CDR3 is CASRQGGNQPQHF. In DNA, the CDR3 is TGTGCCAGCAGGCAAGGGGGCAATCAGCCCCAGCATTTT.

V is TRBV4-1 and J is TRBJ1-2; D is ambiguous. Germline V gene data show CDR1 as MGHRA and CDR2 as YSYEKL. Trimming left V 1 base short and J 3 bases short, with 15 bases between. The CDR3 totals 16 residues. The CDR3 loop is CASSQVPPGTHYGYTF. CDR3 DNA: TGCGCCAGCAGCCAAGTCCCCCCAGGAACCCACTATGGCTACACCTTC.

Written as DNA, the CDR3 is TGTGCCAGCAGCCCCGTGCGGAGCTCCTACAATGAGCAGTTCTTC. Its protein is CASSPVRSSYNEQFF. The chain links TRBV11-3 to TRBJ2-1; D is uncertain. Germline lookup yields CDR1 SGHNT and CDR2 YENEEA. With 5 bases removed from V and 0 bases from J, the gap between germline ends came to 11 bases. This CDR3 spans 15 amino acids.

J is TRBJ1-1 and V is TRBV19; no clear D. This CDR3 comprises 11 residues. Trimming removed 9 bases at V and 4 bases at J, with 9 bases between. The germline V gene has CDR1 LNHDA and CDR2 SQIVND (reference sequence). The CDR3 sequence is CARLLVTEAFF. The DNA for the CDR3 is TGTGCCAGGCTATTGGTCACTGAAGCTTTCTTT.

CDR3 bases: TGTGCCAGCAGGCAGGGTGACATGAACACTGAAGCTTTCTTT. Translation: CASRQGDMNTEAFF. This rearrangement joins TRBV7-2 to TRBJ1-1; D possibly corresponds to TRBD1 (5 bases). This CDR3 contains 14 residues. Deletions cut 6 bases from V and 0 bases from J, with 11 bases between. CDR1 and CDR2 from the germline V gene are SGHTA and FQGNSA.